This T cell receptor beta chain was sequenced for a study of graft-versus-host responses after intestinal transplantation. Study-level information: Multivisceral, liver-intestinal, or isolated intestinal grafts went to recipients. Anti-thymocyte globulin induction preceded 2 to 4 years of tacrolimus and steroid maintenance in all recipients.

Germline V gene data show CDR1 as SNHLY and CDR2 as FYNNEI. The V end lost 3 bases, the J end lost 12 bases, and 6 bases lay between the germline ends. The length of the CDR3 is 10 residues. The protocol was immunoSEQ multiplex PCR, while the TCRdb copy is restricted to in-frame clones and leaves out a portion. Of around 110,000 clones in the sample, less than 95% are singletons; the top ten hold under 0.2%. Study-wide results and limits: Early post-transplant HvG declines were associated with peak circulating GvH clone levels.

In regard to this clone: The target antigen is unknown.

The chain is built from TRBV2 and TRBJ2-1, with D uncertain. The sequencing used unstimulated CD4+ T cells sorted from spleen or lymph node cells, collected before intestinal transplant. This receptor was identified in a human donor who received an intestinal transplant. CDR3 DNA sequence: TGTGCCAGCAGTGAGACTGGGCAGTTCTTC. Its protein product is CASSETGQFF.